The text below deals with one T cell receptor (beta chain). As originally analysed: Amplifying reference gene primers gave estimates of nucleated cell counts. Only in-frame clones appear in the TCRdb table, and some are missing; sequencing was by immunoSEQ multiplex PCR. Clone size and the V and J calls come from that table; the DNA yielded D and trimming. The sample records under 200,000 clones, approximately 83% being singletons. This entry belongs to a study of blood T cell repertoires in COVID-19. For the study at large: T cells, B-cell-depleted T cells, or PBMCs provided the cDNA or gDNA that served as material.

CDR1 is LNHDA, CDR2 SQIVND, per germline (reference sequence). The CDR3 runs to 15 residues. The germline V and J ends were trimmed by 1 base and 7 bases, with 14 bases remaining between them. The sequenced sample consisted of peripheral blood. This rearrangement joins TRBV19 to TRBJ2-1; a possible D gene is TRBD2 (6 bases). The TCR was taken from a woman between 55 and 75 years old with acute or convalescent COVID-19. DNA for the CDR3: TGTGCCAGTAGTATAGCGCGGGGCCGGTTAAATGAGCAGTTCTTC. Translating it yields CASSIARGRLNEQFF.